Listed below are T cell receptor beta chains from one sample, sequenced in a study of post-analysis software for immune sequencing data. TCRdb reprocessed the PCR reads with MiXCR, giving one entry per CDR3 protein. The data show hundreds of thousands of distinct CDR3 sequences, more than 50% seen once. Sequenced sample: blood. The source is a girl aged 2 to 9 with multiple sclerosis. The CDR3 runs from the conserved cysteine through the conserved F or W. A D gene is named only where the DNA matches it firmly. Clone sizes are given selectively: once, few, many, or a class where the clone is expanded.

D gene	V gene	J gene	clone size	CDR3 DNA	CDR3 protein
.	TRBV5-1	TRBJ2-1	.	TGCGCCAGCAGTCCGGGGGCGGGGGCCGTCTCCTACAATGAGCAGTTCTTC	CASSPGAGAVSYNEQFF
.	TRBV7-9	TRBJ2-1	.	TGTGCCAGCAGCTTAGACTTGGGGACAAGTAATGAGCAGTTCTTC	CASSLDLGTSNEQFF
.	TRBV5-1	TRBJ1-1	.	TGCGCCAGCAGCTTGGAAGGGGTAAATGAAGCTTTCTTT	CASSLEGVNEAFF
.	TRBV10-3	TRBJ2-1	.	TGTGCCATCACAGCCCACAATGAGCAGTTCTTC	CAITAHNEQFF
TRBD2	TRBV10-1	TRBJ2-1	few	TGCGCCAGCAGTGAGAATCGGGCGGGAGTGAACAATGAGCAGTTCTTC	CASSENRAGVNNEQFF
TRBD1	TRBV24-1	TRBJ2-5	.	TGTGCCATATCAGGGGGAAAACGGGAGACCCAGTACTTC	CAISGGKRETQYF
TRBD2	TRBV2	TRBJ2-2	.	TGTGCCAGCAGAGCCAGGACTAGCGGGGGAACCGGGGAGCTGTTTTTT	CASRARTSGGTGELFF
.	TRBV6-2/TRBV6-3	TRBJ2-4	.	TGTGCCAGCAACCAACCACGGTTAGCCAAAAACATTCAGTACTTC	CASNQPRLAKNIQYF
.	TRBV5-5	TRBJ2-2	.	TGTGCCAGCAGCGCCGGGACAACTCGCGGGGAGCTGTTTTTT	CASSAGTTRGELFF
.	TRBV6-2/TRBV6-3	TRBJ1-2	few	TGTGCCAGCAACTACGACGGAGACTATGGCTACACCTTC	CASNYDGDYGYTF
.	TRBV9	TRBJ2-3	few	TGTGCCAGCAGCGCCACCGTCGGCGGCACAGATACGCAGTATTTT	CASSATVGGTDTQYF
.	TRBV4-1	TRBJ2-3	.	TGCGCCAGCAGCCAAGATGCCGGGGATCAGCCCCAGTATTTT	CASSQDAGDQPQYF
.	TRBV20-1	TRBJ1-2	.	TGCAGTGCTAGAGGGGCGGGAAACTATGGCTACACCTTC	CSARGAGNYGYTF
TRBD1	TRBV5-1	TRBJ1-1	few	TGCGCCAGCAGCTGGGGGACAGGGGTTGGGAACACTGAAGCTTTCTTT	CASSWGTGVGNTEAFF
.	TRBV29-1	TRBJ1-2	.	TGCAGCGTGCGGGCAGGGGACTATGGCTACACCTTC	CSVRAGDYGYTF
.	TRBV5-1	TRBJ2-5	.	TGCGCCAGCAGCTTGGTGAGGGCGGGGAAGCACCAAGAGACCCAGTACTTC	CASSLVRAGKHQETQYF
.	TRBV4-3	TRBJ2-3	.	TGCGCCAGCAGCCAAGAGCAGGGGCTAGCGGTAGAAGATACGCAGTATTTT	CASSQEQGLAVEDTQYF
TRBD1	TRBV12-5	TRBJ1-1	.	TGTGCTAGTGGGCACAGGGGGGAGAGCACTGAAGCTTTCTTT	CASGHRGESTEAFF
TRBD1	TRBV20-1	TRBJ2-5	few	TGCAGTGCTTCGGACAGGGGAACACAAGAGACCCAGTACTTC	CSASDRGTQETQYF
.	TRBV29-1	TRBJ2-3	.	TGCAGCGTCGATTTGTCAAGCACAGATACGCAGTATTTT	CSVDLSSTDTQYF
TRBD2	TRBV4-3	TRBJ2-2	.	TGCGCCAGCAGCCAAGATCTCCGAGCGGGGGGAAACACCGGGGAGCTGTTTTTT	CASSQDLRAGGNTGELFF
TRBD2	TRBV4-3	TRBJ2-1	.	TGCGCCAGCAGCCAAGAATGGTTGGGTAGCGGGGCCTACAATGAGCAGTTCTTC	CASSQEWLGSGAYNEQFF
TRBD2	TRBV5-1	TRBJ2-7	.	TGCGCCAGCAGCTTGGTTCGGACTAGCGGACTTATAAGCTCCTACGAGCAGTACTTC	CASSLVRTSGLISSYEQYF
.	TRBV4-3	TRBJ2-5	.	TGCGCCAGCAGCCAAACTTCCCCCATGGGGGGAGAGACCCAGTACTTC	CASSQTSPMGGETQYF
.	TRBV5-1	TRBJ2-5	.	TGCGCCAGCAGCTTTGTCCGGACAGACCCGATTGAGTACCAAGAGACCCAGTACTTC	CASSFVRTDPIEYQETQYF
TRBD2	TRBV7-2	TRBJ2-1	.	TGTGCCAGCAGCCGTGACGCCGGGGGGACGGGCAATGAGCAGTTCTTC	CASSRDAGGTGNEQFF
.	TRBV5-1	TRBJ1-1	once	TGCGCCAGCAGCTTCGCAGGGGCCTTGAACACTGAAGCTTTCTTT	CASSFAGALNTEAFF
TRBD2	TRBV12-3/TRBV12-4	TRBJ2-5	.	TGTGCCAGCAGTTCCTCTAGCGGGGACGAGACCCAGTACTTC	CASSSSSGDETQYF
.	TRBV11-2	TRBJ2-5	.	TGTGCCAGCAGGTCGACAGGGGAGGGAGAGACCCAGTACTTC	CASRSTGEGETQYF
.	TRBV20-1	TRBJ2-7	.	TGCAGTGCTAGTACAAGGACAGACTCCTACGAGCAGTACTTC	CSASTRTDSYEQYF
.	TRBV20-1	TRBJ2-1	few	TGCAGTGCTAAGTGGCAGAACAATGAGCAGTTCTTC	CSAKWQNNEQFF
.	TRBV7-2	TRBJ2-3	.	TGTGCCAGCGGGACTTTCACAGATACGCAGTATTTT	CASGTFTDTQYF
.	TRBV5-6	TRBJ1-2	.	TGTGCCAGCAGCTTGGCTACACCGATGGGATCCTATGGCTACACCTTC	CASSLATPMGSYGYTF
.	TRBV7-2	TRBJ2-3	.	TGTGCCAGCAGTCCCGGCAAGCGGCGCACAGATACGCAGTATTTT	CASSPGKRRTDTQYF
TRBD2	TRBV7-2	TRBJ2-7	.	TGCGCCAGCAGCGCGACTAGCCCCCCCTACGAGCAGTACTTC	CASSATSPPYEQYF
TRBD1	TRBV29-1	TRBJ1-2	.	TGCAGCGTTGAAGATTACACAGGGGGTCCCACTTTCGGCTACACCTTC	CSVEDYTGGPTFGYTF
.	TRBV11-2	TRBJ1-5	.	TGTGCCAGCAGCTCGGACTGGGGGCAGCCCCAGCATTTT	CASSSDWGQPQHF
TRBD2	TRBV20-1	TRBJ2-1	.	TGCAGTGCTAGTGGGGCCTTTAGCGGGACCGTCAATGAGCAGTTCTTC	CSASGAFSGTVNEQFF
TRBD1	TRBV6-1	TRBJ2-1	.	TGTGCCAGCCGGCAGGGGGTTCAGCCCAATGAGCAGTTCTTC	CASRQGVQPNEQFF
.	TRBV18	TRBJ1-2	.	TGTGCCAGCTCACCAGACGACGGCAGGGTAGCGGGTGGCTACACCTTC	CASSPDDGRVAGGYTF
TRBD2	TRBV7-2	TRBJ2-7	few	TGTGCCAGCAGCTGGGCGGGAGGACAGTCCTACGAGCAGTACTTC	CASSWAGGQSYEQYF
.	TRBV7-9	TRBJ1-2	.	TGTGCCAGCAGCTTATATCCGGGTTCAGGCTATGGCTACACCTTC	CASSLYPGSGYGYTF
TRBD2	TRBV4-3	TRBJ2-1	.	TGCGCCAGCAGCCTAACTAGCGGGGGAGTCCATGAGCAGTTCTTC	CASSLTSGGVHEQFF
TRBD2	TRBV5-1	TRBJ2-1	.	TGCGCCAGCAGGATAGGGACTAGCGGGGGGGCCGGACAGTTCTTC	CASRIGTSGGAGQFF
.	TRBV6-1	TRBJ2-3	.	TGTGCCAGCAGTGAAGGATCTCGGAGGGCAGATACGCAGTATTTT	CASSEGSRRADTQYF
.	TRBV5-1	TRBJ2-3	.	TGCGCCAGCAGCTTGGAGACATACACAGATACGCAGTATTTT	CASSLETYTDTQYF
TRBD2	TRBV29-1	TRBJ2-2	.	TGCAGCGTGGGGGGGACTGAGAACACCGGGGAGCTGTTTTTT	CSVGGTENTGELFF
TRBD1	TRBV24-1	TRBJ2-5	.	TGTGCCACCAGTGGCGGGACAGGAGCTCAAGAGACCCAGTACTTC	CATSGGTGAQETQYF
TRBD2	TRBV11-3	TRBJ2-1	few	TGTGCCAGCAGCCGGACTAGCAATGAGCAGTTCTTC	CASSRTSNEQFF
.	TRBV20-1	TRBJ2-1	few	TGCAGTGCTAGAGAGCCCGGGGCCTTCAACAATGAGCAGTTCTTC	CSAREPGAFNNEQFF
TRBD1	TRBV20-1	TRBJ2-5	few	TGCAGTGCACCCCCCGGACAGGGGGCAGAGACCCAGTACTTC	CSAPPGQGAETQYF
TRBD1	TRBV5-6	TRBJ1-5	.	TGTGCCAGCAGCGCGGGACAGGTTAGCAATCAGCCCCAGCATTTT	CASSAGQVSNQPQHF